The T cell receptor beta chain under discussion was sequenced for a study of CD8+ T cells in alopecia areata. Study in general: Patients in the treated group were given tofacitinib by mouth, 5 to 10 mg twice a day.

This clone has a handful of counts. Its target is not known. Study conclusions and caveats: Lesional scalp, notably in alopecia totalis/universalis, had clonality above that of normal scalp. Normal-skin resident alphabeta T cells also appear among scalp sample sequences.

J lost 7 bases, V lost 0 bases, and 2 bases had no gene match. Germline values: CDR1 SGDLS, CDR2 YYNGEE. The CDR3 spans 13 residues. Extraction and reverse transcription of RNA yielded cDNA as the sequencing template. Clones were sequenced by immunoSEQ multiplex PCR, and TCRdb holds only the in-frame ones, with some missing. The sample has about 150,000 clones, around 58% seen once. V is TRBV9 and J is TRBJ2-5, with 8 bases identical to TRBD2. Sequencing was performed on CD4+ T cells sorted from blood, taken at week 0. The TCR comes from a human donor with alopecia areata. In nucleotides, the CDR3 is TGTGCCAGCAGCGTAGCCGGGGGGGCGACCCAGTACTTC. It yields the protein CASSVAGGATQYF.